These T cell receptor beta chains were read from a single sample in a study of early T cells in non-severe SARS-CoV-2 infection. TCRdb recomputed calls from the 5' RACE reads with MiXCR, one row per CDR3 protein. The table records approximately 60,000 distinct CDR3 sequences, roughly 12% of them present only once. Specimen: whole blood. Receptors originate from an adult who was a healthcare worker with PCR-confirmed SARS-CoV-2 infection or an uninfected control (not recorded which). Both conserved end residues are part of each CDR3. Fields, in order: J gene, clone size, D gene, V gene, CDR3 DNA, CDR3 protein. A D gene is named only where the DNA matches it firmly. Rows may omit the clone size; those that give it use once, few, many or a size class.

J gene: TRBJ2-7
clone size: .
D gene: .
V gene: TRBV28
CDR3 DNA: TGTGCCAGCAGTCCCGCGGGCGGTGAGCAGTACTTC
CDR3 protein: CASSPAGGEQYF

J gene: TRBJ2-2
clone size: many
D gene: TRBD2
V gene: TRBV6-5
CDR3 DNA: TGTGCCAGCAGTTCCAGGGGTAGCGGGGAGCTAAACATACTCTTTTTT
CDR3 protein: CASSSRGSGELNILFF

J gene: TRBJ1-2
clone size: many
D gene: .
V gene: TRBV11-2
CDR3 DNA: TGTGCCAGCAGCTTAAGTCACAGGGAAGGCTACACCTTC
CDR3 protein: CASSLSHREGYTF

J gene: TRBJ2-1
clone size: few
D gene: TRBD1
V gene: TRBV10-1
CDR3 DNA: TGCGCCAGCGCCAGGGCCGGGACAGGGGACAATGAGCAGTTCTTC
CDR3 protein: CASARAGTGDNEQFF

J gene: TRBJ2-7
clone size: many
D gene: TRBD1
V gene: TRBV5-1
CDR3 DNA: TGCGCCAGCAGCACTCCCGGGACAGGGACGGAGCAGTACTTC
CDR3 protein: CASSTPGTGTEQYF

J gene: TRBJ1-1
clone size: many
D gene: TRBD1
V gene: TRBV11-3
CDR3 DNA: TGTGCCAGCAGCCCAAACAGGGGCACTGAAGCTTTCTTT
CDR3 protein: CASSPNRGTEAFF

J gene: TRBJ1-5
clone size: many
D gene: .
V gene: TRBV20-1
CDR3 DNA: TGCAGTGGCGCCCATAGCAATCAGCCCCAGCATTTT
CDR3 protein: CSGAHSNQPQHF

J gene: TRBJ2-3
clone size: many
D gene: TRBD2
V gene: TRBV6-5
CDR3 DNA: TGTGCCAGCGCACTAGCGAACACAGATACGCAGTATTTT
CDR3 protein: CASALANTDTQYF

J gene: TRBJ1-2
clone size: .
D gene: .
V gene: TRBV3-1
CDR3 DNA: TGTGCCAGCAGTGGGGGCGCGTATGGCTACACCTTC
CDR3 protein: CASSGGAYGYTF

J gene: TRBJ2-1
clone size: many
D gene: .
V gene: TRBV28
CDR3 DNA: TGTGCCAGCACCAACCCCCGGCGGCTACACAATGAGCAGTTCTTC
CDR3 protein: CASTNPRRLHNEQFF

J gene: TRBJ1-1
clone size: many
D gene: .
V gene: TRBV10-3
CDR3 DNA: TGTGCCATCAGTGAAAACACTGAAGCTTTCTTT
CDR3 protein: CAISENTEAFF

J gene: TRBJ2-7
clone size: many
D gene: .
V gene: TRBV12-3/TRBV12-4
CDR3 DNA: TGTGCCAGCAGTTTAGCAGGGGTAGGGTACGAGCAGTACTTC
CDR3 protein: CASSLAGVGYEQYF

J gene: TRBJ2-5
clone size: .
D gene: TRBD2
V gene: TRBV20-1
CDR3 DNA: TGCAGTGCTGAAATCCTAGCGGGGGGGCCCGAGACCCAGTACTTC
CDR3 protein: CSAEILAGGPETQYF

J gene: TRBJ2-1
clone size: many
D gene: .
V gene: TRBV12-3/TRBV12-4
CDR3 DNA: TGTGCCAGCAGTTTTGCTAGCAATGAGCAGTTCTTC
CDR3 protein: CASSFASNEQFF

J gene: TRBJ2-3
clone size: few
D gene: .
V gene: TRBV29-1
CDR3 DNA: TGCAGCGTTGAAAGAGGGGTTCGCCGGGATACGCAGTATTTT
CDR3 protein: CSVERGVRRDTQYF

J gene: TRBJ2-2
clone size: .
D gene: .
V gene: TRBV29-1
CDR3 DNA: TGCAGCGTTGAGGTCACCGGGGAGCTGTTTTTT
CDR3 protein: CSVEVTGELFF

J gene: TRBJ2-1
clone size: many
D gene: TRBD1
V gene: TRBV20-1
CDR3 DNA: TGCAGTGCTCCCGGCGCACAGGGGGTATACAATGAGCAGTTCTTC
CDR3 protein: CSAPGAQGVYNEQFF

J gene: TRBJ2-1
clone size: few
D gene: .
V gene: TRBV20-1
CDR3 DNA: TGCAGTGCTGCCCGACCCTCTACTTTTTACAATGAGCAGTTCTTC
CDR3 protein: CSAARPSTFYNEQFF

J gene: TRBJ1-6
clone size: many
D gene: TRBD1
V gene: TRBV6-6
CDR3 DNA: TGTGCCAGCAGAGCGGACAGGGTATCTTCACCCCTCCACTTT
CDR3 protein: CASRADRVSSPLHF

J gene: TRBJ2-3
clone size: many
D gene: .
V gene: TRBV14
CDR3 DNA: TGTGCCAGCAGCCACCTACTGGGGGAGGTCACAGATACGCAGTATTTT
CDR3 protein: CASSHLLGEVTDTQYF

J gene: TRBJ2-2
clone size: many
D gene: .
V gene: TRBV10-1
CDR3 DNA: TGCGCCAGCAGTGAGTCCGAGACCGGGGAGCTGTTTTTT
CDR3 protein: CASSESETGELFF

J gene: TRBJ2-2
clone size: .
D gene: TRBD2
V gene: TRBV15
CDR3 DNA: TGTGCCACCAGCAGACCAGCGGGATCGAACACCGGGGAGCTGTTTTTT
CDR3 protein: CATSRPAGSNTGELFF

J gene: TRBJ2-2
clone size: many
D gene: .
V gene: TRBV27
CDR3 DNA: TGTGCCAGGATAGAAACAGGGAACACCGGGGAGCTGTTTTTT
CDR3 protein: CARIETGNTGELFF

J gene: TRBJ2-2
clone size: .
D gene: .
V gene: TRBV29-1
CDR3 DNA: TGCAGCGTTTTTCGGGGGTCCGGGGAGCTGTTTTTT
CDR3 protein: CSVFRGSGELFF

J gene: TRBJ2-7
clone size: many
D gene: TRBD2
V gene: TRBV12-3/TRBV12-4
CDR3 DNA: TGTGCCAGCAGACTGGCGGGAGAACACGAGCAGTACTTC
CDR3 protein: CASRLAGEHEQYF

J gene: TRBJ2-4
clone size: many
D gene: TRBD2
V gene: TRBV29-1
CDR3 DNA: TGCAGCGTTGCAGGGCTAGCGGAAAACATTCAGTACTTC
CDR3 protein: CSVAGLAENIQYF

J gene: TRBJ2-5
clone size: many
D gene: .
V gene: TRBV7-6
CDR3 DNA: TGTGCCAGCAGCTTACGTGAAGAAGAGACCCAGTACTTC
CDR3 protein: CASSLREEETQYF

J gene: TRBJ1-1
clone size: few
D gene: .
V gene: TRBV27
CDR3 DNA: TGTGCCAGCAGTTTAGGACCCCCGGGCGGGCTGAACACTGAAGCTTTCTTT
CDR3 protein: CASSLGPPGGLNTEAFF

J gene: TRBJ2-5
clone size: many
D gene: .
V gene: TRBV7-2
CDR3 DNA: TGTGCCAGCGGGGGAGCCCCAACGGCCCAGTACTTC
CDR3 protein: CASGGAPTAQYF

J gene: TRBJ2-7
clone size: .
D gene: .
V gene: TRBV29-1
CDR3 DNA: TGCAGCGTAGGGGGAGGTCCCTACGAGCAGTACTTC
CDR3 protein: CSVGGGPYEQYF

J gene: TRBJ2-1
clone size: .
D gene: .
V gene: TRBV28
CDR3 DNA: TGTGCCAGCAGCCCCGCGTGGGGGTCCTCCTACAATGAGCAGTTCTTC
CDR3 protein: CASSPAWGSSYNEQFF